This paragraph reports one TCR beta chain. This record comes from a study of blood T cell repertoires in COVID-19. Study background: Some COVID-19 samples were acute and others convalescent; all came from the United States, Italy and Spain. Nucleic acid was either cDNA or gDNA, and it came from T cells, B-cell-depleted T cells, or PBMCs.

Per the study methods: From reference gene primer amplification, estimates of nucleated cell counts were derived. TCRdb's table, derived via immunoSEQ multiplex PCR, lists solely in-frame clones and lacks some. V, J and clone size were drawn from that table, and D and trimming were deduced from the DNA. The data contain roughly 60,000 clones, 60% to 85% of them singletons. CDR3 length: 15 amino acids. The V segment lost 0 bases and the J segment 5 bases; nucleotides outside the gene matches: 6. Germline-derived CDR1 and CDR2 are SGDLS and YYNGEE. Sequenced sample: peripheral blood. V and J are TRBV9 and TRBJ2-5; TRBD1 matches 8 bases. The TCR originated in a human donor in a cohort sampled during active COVID-19. CDR3 sequence: CASSVGQGARETQYF. The CDR3, as DNA: TGTGCCAGCAGCGTAGGTCAGGGGGCGCGGGAGACCCAGTACTTC.